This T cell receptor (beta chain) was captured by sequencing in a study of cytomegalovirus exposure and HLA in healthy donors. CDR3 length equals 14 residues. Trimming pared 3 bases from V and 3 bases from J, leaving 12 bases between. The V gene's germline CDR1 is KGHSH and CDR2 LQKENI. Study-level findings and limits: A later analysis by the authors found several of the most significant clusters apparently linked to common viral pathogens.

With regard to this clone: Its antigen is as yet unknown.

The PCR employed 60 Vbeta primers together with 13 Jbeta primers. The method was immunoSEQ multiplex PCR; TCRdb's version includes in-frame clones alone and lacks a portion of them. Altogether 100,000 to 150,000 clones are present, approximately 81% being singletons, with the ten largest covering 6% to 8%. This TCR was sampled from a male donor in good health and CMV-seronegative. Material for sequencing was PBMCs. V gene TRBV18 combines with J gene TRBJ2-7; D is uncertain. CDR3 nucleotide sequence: TGTGCCAGCTCACCCGATGGGCTATTCTACGAGCAGTACTTC. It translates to CASSPDGLFYEQYF.